The entry below describes one T cell receptor beta chain. Methods used by the authors: Estimates of nucleated cell counts were drawn from the amplification of reference gene primers. Assay: immunoSEQ multiplex PCR; the TCRdb copy retains only in-frame clones and omits some. V, J and clone size reflect that table, while D and trimming were determined from the DNA. The sample holds 90,000 to 130,000 clones, roughly 85% seen once. The germline V gene has CDR1 LNHNV and CDR2 YYDKDF (reference sequence). The CDR3 has 14 amino acids. Trimming removed 0 bases from V and 1 base from J, with 6 bases in between. This entry is derived from a study of blood T cell repertoires in COVID-19. About the study: There were acute and convalescent COVID-19 samples, and they came from the United States, Italy and Spain.

This chain joins TRBV15 and TRBJ1-1; D unclear. The origin of this receptor is a man in his forties with acute or convalescent COVID-19. Sequenced: peripheral blood. The CDR3 DNA sequence: TGTGCCACCAGCAGAGATGCAGGGAACACTGAAGCTTTCTTT. This encodes CATSRDAGNTEAFF.